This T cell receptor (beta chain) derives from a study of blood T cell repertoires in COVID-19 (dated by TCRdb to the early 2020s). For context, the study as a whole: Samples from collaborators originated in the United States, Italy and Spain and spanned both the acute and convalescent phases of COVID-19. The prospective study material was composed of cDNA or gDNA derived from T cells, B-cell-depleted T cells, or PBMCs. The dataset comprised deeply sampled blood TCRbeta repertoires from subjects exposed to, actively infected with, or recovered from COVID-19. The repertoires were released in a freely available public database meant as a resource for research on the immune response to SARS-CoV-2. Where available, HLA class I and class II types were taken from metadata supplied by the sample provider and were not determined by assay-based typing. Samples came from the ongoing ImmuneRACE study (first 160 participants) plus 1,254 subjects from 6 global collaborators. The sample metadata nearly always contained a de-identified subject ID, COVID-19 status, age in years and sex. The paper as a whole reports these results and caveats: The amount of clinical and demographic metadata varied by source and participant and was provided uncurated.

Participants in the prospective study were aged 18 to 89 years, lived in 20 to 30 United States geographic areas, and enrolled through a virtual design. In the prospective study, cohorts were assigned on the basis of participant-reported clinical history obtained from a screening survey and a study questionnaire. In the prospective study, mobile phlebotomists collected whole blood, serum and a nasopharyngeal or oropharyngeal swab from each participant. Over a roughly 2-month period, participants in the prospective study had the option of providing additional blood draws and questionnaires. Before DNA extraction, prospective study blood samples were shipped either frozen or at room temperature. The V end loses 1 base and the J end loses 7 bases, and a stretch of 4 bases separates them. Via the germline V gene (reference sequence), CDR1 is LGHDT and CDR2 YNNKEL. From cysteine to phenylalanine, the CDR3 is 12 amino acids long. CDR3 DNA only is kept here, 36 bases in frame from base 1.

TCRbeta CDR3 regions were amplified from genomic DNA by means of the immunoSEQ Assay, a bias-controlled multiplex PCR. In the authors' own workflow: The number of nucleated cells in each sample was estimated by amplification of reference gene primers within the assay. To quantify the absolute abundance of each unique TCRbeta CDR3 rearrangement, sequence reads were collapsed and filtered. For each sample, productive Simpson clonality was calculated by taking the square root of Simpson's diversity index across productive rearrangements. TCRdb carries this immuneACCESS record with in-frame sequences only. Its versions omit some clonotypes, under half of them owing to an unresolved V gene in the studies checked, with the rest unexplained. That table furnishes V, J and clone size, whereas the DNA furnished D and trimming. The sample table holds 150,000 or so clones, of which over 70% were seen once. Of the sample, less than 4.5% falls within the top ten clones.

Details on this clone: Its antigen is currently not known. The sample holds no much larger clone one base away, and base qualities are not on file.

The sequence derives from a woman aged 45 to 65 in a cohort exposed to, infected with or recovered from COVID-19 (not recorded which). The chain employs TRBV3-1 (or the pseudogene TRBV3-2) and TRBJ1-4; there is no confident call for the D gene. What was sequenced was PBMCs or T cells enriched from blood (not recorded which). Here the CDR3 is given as CASSQVSEKLFF. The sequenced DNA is TGTGCCAGCAGCCAAGTGAGTGAAAAACTGTTTTTT.